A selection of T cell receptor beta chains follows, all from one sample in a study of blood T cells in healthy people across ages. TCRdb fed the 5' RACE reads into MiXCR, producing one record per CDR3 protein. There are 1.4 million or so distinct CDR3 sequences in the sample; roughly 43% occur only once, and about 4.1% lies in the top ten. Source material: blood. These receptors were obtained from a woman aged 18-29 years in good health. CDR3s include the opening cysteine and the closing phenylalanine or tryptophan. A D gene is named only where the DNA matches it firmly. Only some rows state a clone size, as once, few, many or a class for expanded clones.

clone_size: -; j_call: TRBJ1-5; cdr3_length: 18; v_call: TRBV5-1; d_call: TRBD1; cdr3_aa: CASSFRRGVTVGNQPQHF; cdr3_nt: TGCGCCAGCAGCTTCCGCAGGGGGGTCACAGTAGGCAATCAGCCCCAGCATTTT
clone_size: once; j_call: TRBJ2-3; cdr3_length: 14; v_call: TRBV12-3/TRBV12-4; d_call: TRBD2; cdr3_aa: CAQEASGGGDTQYF; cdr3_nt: TGTGCCCAAGAGGCTAGCGGGGGGGGGGATACGCAGTATTTT
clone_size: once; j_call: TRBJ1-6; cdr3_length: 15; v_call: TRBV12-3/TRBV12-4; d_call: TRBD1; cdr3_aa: CASSLSSQGGSPLHF; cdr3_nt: TGTGCCAGCAGTTTATCTTCACAGGGGGGATCACCCCTCCACTTT
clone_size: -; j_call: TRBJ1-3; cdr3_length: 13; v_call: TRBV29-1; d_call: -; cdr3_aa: CSVGGSSGNTIYF; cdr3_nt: TGCAGCGTTGGGGGAAGCTCTGGAAACACCATATATTTT
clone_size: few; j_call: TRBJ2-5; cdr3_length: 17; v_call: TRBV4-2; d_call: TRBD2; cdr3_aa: CASSLKTRGLAGETQYF; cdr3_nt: TGTGCCAGCAGCCTCAAGACCCGTGGACTAGCGGGAGAGACCCAGTACTTC
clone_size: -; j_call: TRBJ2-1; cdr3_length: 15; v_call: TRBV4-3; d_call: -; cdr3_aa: CASSHYRGGSDTQFF; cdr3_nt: TGCGCCAGCAGCCACTACAGGGGGGGTTCAGATACGCAGTTCTTC
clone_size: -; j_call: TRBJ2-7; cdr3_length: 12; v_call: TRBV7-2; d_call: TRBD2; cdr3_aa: CASSSTSVQQYF; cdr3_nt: TGTGCCAGCAGCTCAACTAGCGTTCAGCAGTACTTC
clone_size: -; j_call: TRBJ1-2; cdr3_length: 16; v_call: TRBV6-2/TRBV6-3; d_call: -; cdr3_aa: CASSYPDEEALGGYTF; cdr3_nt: TGTGCCAGCAGTTACCCGGACGAGGAGGCTTTGGGTGGCTACACCTTC
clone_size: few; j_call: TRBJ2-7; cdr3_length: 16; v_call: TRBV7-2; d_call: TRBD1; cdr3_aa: CASSLVGTAGSYEQYF; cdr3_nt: TGTGCCAGCAGCTTAGTAGGGACAGCTGGCTCCTACGAGCAGTACTTC
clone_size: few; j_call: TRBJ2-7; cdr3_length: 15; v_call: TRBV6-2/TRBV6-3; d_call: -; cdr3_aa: CASSYSRGDAYEQYF; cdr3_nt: TGTGCCAGCAGTTACTCGAGAGGGGACGCCTACGAGCAGTACTTC
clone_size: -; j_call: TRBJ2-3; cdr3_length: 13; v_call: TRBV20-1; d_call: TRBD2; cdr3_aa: CSLAGGFTDTQYF; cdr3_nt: TGCAGCCTAGCGGGGGGTTTCACAGATACGCAGTATTTT
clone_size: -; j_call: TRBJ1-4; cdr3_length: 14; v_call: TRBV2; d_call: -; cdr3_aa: CASSMRGIDEKLFF; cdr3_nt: TGTGCCAGCAGTATGCGGGGAATTGATGAAAAACTGTTTTTT
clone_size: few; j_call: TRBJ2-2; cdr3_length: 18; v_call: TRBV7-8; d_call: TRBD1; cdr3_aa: CASRFTPDGTGVTGELFF; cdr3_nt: TGTGCCAGCAGATTTACCCCGGATGGGACAGGGGTAACCGGGGAGCTGTTTTTT
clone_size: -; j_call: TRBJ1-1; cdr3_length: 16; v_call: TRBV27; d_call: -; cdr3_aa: CASRAGTGPMNTEAFF; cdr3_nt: TGTGCCAGCAGAGCGGGGACGGGTCCTATGAACACTGAAGCTTTCTTT
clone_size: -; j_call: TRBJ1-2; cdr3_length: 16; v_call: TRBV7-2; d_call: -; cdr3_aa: CASSLGWERDGYGYTF; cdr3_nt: TGTGCCAGCAGCTTAGGTTGGGAACGGGATGGATATGGCTACACCTTC
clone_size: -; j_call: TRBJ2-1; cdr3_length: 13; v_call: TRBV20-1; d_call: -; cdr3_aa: CSGSAINSNEQFF; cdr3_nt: TGCAGTGGATCAGCGATTAATTCCAATGAGCAGTTCTTC
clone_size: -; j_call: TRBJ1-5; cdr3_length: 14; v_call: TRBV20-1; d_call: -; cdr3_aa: CSARFPETNQPQHF; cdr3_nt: TGCAGTGCTAGGTTTCCGGAGACCAATCAGCCCCAGCATTTT
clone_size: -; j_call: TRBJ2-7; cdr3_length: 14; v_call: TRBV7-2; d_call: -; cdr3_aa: CASSPPAYSYEQYF; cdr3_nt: TGTGCCAGCAGCCCCCCAGCCTACTCTTACGAGCAGTACTTC
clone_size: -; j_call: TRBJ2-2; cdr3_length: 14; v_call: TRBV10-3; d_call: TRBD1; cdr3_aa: CAITEGARTGELFF; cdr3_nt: TGTGCCATCACCGAGGGGGCGAGAACCGGGGAGCTGTTTTTT
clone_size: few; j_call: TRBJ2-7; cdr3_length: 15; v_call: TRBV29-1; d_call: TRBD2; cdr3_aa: CSTSLIAGGDNEQYF; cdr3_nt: TGCAGCACTTCCCTCATCGCGGGAGGGGACAATGAGCAGTACTTC
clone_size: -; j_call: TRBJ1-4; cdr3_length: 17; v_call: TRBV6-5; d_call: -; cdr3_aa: CAGSYQGRGTTNEKLFF; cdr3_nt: TGTGCCGGCAGTTACCAGGGAAGGGGTACAACTAATGAAAAACTGTTTTTT
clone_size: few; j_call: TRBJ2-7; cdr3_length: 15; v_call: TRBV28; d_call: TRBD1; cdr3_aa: CASSYPGQKIYEQYF; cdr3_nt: TGTGCCAGCAGTTACCCGGGACAGAAAATCTACGAGCAGTACTTC
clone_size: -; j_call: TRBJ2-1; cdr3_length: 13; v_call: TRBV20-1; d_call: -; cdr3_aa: CSAPRNLGVEQFF; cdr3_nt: TGCAGTGCTCCGAGGAACCTCGGGGTTGAGCAGTTCTTC
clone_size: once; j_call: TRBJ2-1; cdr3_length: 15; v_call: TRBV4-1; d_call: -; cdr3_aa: CASSQTGGLFDEQFF; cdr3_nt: TGCGCCAGCAGCCAAACTGGAGGGCTTTTCGATGAGCAGTTCTTC
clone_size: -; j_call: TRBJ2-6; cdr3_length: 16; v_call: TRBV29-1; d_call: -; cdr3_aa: CSVESSLSSGANVLTF; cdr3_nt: TGCAGCGTTGAATCGTCACTGAGCTCTGGGGCCAACGTCCTGACTTTC
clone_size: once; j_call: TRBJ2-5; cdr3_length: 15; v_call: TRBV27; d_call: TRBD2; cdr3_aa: CASSQASGSRETQYF; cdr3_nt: TGTGCCAGCAGTCAGGCTAGCGGGAGTAGAGAGACCCAGTACTTC
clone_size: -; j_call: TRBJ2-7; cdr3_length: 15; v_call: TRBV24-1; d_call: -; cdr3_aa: CATSDQKTGFYEQYF; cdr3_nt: TGTGCCACCAGTGATCAAAAAACCGGGTTCTACGAGCAGTACTTC
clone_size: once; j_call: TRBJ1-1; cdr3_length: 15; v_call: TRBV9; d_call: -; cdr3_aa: CASSGSGGSLTEAFF; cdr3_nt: TGTGCCAGCAGCGGAAGTGGGGGGTCCTTGACTGAAGCTTTCTTT
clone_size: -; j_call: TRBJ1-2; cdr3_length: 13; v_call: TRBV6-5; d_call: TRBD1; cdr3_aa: CASSGDRAGGYTF; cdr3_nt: TGTGCCAGCAGTGGGGACAGGGCCGGGGGCTACACCTTC
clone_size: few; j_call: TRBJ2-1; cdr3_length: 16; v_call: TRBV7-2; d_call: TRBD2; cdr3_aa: CASSSSGTRPYNEQFF; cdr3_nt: TGTGCCAGCAGCTCCTCCGGGACTAGACCCTACAATGAGCAGTTCTTC
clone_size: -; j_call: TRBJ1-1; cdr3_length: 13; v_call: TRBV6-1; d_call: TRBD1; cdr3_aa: CASTRAGTAEAFF; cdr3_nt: TGTGCCAGCACCAGGGCTGGGACAGCTGAAGCTTTCTTT
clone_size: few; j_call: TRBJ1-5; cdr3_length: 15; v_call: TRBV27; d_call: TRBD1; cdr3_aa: CASSRRQGLNQPQHF; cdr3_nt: TGTGCCAGCAGTAGAAGACAGGGGTTGAACCAGCCCCAGCATTTT
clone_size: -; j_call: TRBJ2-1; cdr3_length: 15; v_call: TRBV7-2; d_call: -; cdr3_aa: CASSLAGLGYNEQFF; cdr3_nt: TGTGCCAGCAGCTTAGCAGGGCTGGGTTACAATGAGCAGTTCTTC
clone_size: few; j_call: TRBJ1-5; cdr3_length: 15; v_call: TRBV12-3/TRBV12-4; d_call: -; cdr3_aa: CASSKNRAAEQPQHF; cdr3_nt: TGTGCCAGCAGTAAGAACAGGGCAGCAGAGCAGCCCCAGCATTTT
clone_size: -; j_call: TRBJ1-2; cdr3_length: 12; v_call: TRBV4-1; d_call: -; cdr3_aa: CASSQETRTVTF; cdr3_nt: TGCGCCAGCAGCCAAGAGACCCGAACGGTCACCTTC
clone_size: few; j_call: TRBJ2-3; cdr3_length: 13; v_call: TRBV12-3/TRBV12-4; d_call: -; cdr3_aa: CASRGHPGDTQYF; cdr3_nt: TGTGCCAGCAGGGGACATCCTGGTGATACGCAGTATTTT
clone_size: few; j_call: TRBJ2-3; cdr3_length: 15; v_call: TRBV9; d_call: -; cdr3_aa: CASSAQQVSTDTQYF; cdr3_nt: TGTGCCAGCAGCGCCCAACAGGTTAGCACAGATACGCAGTATTTT
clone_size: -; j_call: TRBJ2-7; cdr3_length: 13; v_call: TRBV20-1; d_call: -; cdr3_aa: CSAKWTVDYEQYF; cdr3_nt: TGCAGTGCTAAATGGACAGTGGATTACGAGCAGTACTTC
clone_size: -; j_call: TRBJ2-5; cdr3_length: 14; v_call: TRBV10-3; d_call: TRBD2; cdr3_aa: CAIPGRIPKETQYF; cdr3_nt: TGTGCCATACCCGGGAGGATACCAAAAGAGACCCAGTACTTC
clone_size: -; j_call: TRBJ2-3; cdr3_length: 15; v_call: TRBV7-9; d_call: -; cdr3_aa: CASSLGAESTDTQYF; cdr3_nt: TGTGCCAGCAGCTTAGGTGCGGAAAGCACAGATACGCAGTATTTT
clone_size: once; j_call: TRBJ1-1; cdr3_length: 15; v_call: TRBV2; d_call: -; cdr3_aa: CASRPQLTGLTEAFF; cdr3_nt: TGTGCCAGCAGGCCTCAACTCACAGGGCTGACTGAAGCTTTCTTT
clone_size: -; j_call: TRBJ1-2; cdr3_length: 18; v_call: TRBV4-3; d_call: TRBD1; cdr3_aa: CASSQDSATGDRVYGYTF; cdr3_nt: TGCGCCAGCAGCCAAGATTCGGCAACAGGGGATAGGGTCTATGGCTACACCTTC
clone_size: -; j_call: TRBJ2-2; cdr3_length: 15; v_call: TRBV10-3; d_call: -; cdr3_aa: CAISWTPANTGELFF; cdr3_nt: TGTGCCATCAGTTGGACTCCCGCGAACACCGGGGAGCTGTTTTTT
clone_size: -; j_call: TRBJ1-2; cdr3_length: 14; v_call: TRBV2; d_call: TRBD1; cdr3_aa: CASRDGQGELGYTF; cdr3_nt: TGTGCCAGCAGAGACGGACAGGGAGAGTTAGGCTACACCTTC
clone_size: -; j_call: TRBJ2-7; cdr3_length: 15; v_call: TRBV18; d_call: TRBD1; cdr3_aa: CASSPYRGGMNEQYF; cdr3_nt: TGTGCCAGCTCACCATATAGAGGGGGCATGAACGAGCAGTACTTC
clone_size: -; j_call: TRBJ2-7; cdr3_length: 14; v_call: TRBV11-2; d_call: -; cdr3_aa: CASSLQPDSGEQYF; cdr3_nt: TGTGCCAGCAGCCTACAACCAGACTCGGGTGAGCAGTACTTC
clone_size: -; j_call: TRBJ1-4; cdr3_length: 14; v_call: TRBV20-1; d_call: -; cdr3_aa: CSARGTFPNEKLFF; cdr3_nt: TGCAGTGCTAGAGGAACGTTTCCTAATGAAAAACTGTTTTTT
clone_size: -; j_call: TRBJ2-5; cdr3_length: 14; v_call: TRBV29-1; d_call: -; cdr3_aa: CSVGIGGTKETQYF; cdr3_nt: TGCAGCGTTGGAATTGGGGGGACGAAAGAGACCCAGTACTTC
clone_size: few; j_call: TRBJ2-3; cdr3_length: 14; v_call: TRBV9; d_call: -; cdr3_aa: CASSVGGSVDTQYF; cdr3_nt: TGTGCCAGCAGCGTAGGGGGTAGCGTTGATACGCAGTATTTT